This T cell receptor (beta chain) originates from a study of CD4 T cells in relation to SARS-CoV-2 and coronaviruses. About the research overall: TCR beta CDR3s were sequenced after roughly 10-day antigen culture of PBMCs.

Concerning this clone: Antigen unknown.

CD4+ T cells from unexposed donors were obtained before the COVID-19 pandemic (2011-2018). CD4+ T cells were isolated from the cells after 10 days of culture. Cells permitting, SARS-CoV-2 S/N and four cold-coronavirus spikes were tested on unexposed-donor CD4+ T cells. The table came from immunoSEQ multiplex PCR; TCRdb's copy has only in-frame clones and leaves some out. The sample has about 25,000 clones, about 82% seen once; the top ten hold about a fifth. The length of the CDR3 is 15 residues. Trimming removed 3 bases from V and 0 bases from J, with 12 bases in between. The germline gives CDR1 SNHLY, CDR2 FYNNEI.

The sequenced sample consisted of CD4+ T cells from PBMCs, cultured in vitro. The chain recombines TRBV2 with TRBJ2-7; perhaps TRBD1 as D (5 bases). This clonotype was sampled from a human donor in good health. In nucleotides, the CDR3 is TGTGCCAGCAGTGAGAAACAGGCGAGCTCCTACGAGCAGTACTTC. This gives the protein CASSEKQASSYEQYF.